Listed below are T cell receptor beta chains from one sample, sequenced in a study of blood T cells in healthy people across ages. TCRdb reprocessed the 5' RACE reads with MiXCR, giving one entry per CDR3 protein. Of more than 1 million distinct CDR3 sequences in the sample, around 45% are singletons; the top ten hold approximately 19%. The specimen sequenced was blood. The receptor set was obtained from a woman in her fifties or sixties in good health. The CDR3 runs from the conserved cysteine through the conserved F or W. Each record gives: V gene, clone size, J gene, D gene, CDR3 protein, CDR3 DNA. The D gene is left open where the match is weak. Some rows have no size entry. The others give once, few or many, or a class for an expanded clone.

>TRBV18|NA|TRBJ2-1|TRBD2
CASSPLAGLDSYNEQFF
TGTGCCAGCTCACCTCTAGCGGGACTGGATTCCTACAATGAGCAGTTCTTC
>TRBV7-6|few|TRBJ2-3|NA
CASSLVVSDTQYF
TGTGCCAGCAGCTTAGTCGTTTCAGATACGCAGTATTTT
>TRBV20-1|NA|TRBJ2-1|NA
CSARDCRRPEQFF
TGCAGTGCTAGAGATTGTCGGCGGCCAGAGCAGTTCTTC
>TRBV25-1|NA|TRBJ2-2|NA
CASSREGNTGELFF
TGTGCCAGCAGTCGAGAGGGCAACACCGGGGAGCTGTTTTTT
>TRBV27|few|TRBJ2-5|TRBD2
CASSAGTSERETQYF
TGTGCCAGCAGTGCAGGAACTAGCGAAAGAGAGACCCAGTACTTC
>TRBV10-2|NA|TRBJ2-7|NA
CASSVGRYEQYF
TGCGCCAGCAGTGTGGGGAGGTACGAGCAGTACTTC
>TRBV3-1|NA|TRBJ1-5|NA
CASSQGVGTRPQHF
TGTGCCAGCAGCCAAGGGGTAGGGACGCGGCCCCAGCATTTT
>TRBV27|few|TRBJ2-7|NA
CASSLPGYPYEQYF
TGTGCCAGCAGTCTCCCGGGCTATCCCTACGAGCAGTACTTC
>TRBV9|few|TRBJ2-7|NA
CASSVGPSPSYEQYF
TGTGCCAGCAGCGTGGGACCCAGTCCCTCCTACGAGCAGTACTTC
>TRBV2|NA|TRBJ2-1|TRBD2
CATKSGLAGGRGGSYNEQFF
TGTGCCACAAAATCGGGCCTAGCGGGAGGGCGAGGAGGGTCCTACAATGAGCAGTTCTTC
>TRBV7-9|once|TRBJ1-6|TRBD1
CASSSSGQGHPPLHF
TGTGCCAGCAGCTCCTCGGGACAGGGCCATCCACCCCTCCACTTT
>TRBV10-1|NA|TRBJ2-3|NA
CASSEPRGTGRSTDTQYF
TGCGCCAGCAGTGAGCCGAGGGGAACAGGGAGGAGCACAGATACGCAGTATTTT
>TRBV20-1|NA|TRBJ2-7|NA
CSARDLVASYNEQYF
TGCAGTGCTAGAGATCTAGTTGCCTCCTACAATGAGCAGTACTTC
>TRBV15|NA|TRBJ2-3|NA
CATSRSTSLGTDTQYF
TGTGCCACCAGCAGATCCACTAGCTTAGGCACAGATACGCAGTATTTT
>TRBV4-2|NA|TRBJ2-1|NA
CASTPADNEQFF
TGTGCCAGCACCCCAGCCGACAATGAGCAGTTCTTC
>TRBV20-1|NA|TRBJ2-7|TRBD2
CSARDEVTSGYEQYF
TGCAGTGCTAGAGATGAGGTGACTAGCGGCTACGAGCAGTACTTC
>TRBV29-1|NA|TRBJ2-7|NA
CSVRTTGYSRSYEQYF
TGCAGCGTCCGAACAACAGGGTACTCCAGGTCGTACGAGCAGTACTTC
>TRBV20-1|NA|TRBJ2-7|TRBD2
CSAKRDLFDEQYF
TGCAGTGCTAAGCGGGATCTGTTCGATGAGCAGTACTTC
>TRBV3-1|NA|TRBJ2-3|NA
CASSQGTNTDTQYF
TGTGCCAGCAGCCAAGGGACAAACACAGATACGCAGTATTTT
>TRBV28|NA|TRBJ2-7|NA
CASSYGVQQQYF
TGTGCCAGCAGTTATGGGGTGCAGCAGCAGTACTTC
>TRBV7-9|few|TRBJ2-3|NA
CASSNGDTQYF
TGTGCCAGCAGCAATGGAGATACGCAGTATTTT
>TRBV29-1|once|TRBJ1-4|NA
CSALPGFEEKLFF
TGCAGCGCCCTCCCAGGGTTTGAAGAAAAACTGTTTTTT
>TRBV20-1|few|TRBJ2-5|TRBD1
CSASDRGETQYF
TGCAGTGCTAGTGACAGGGGAGAGACCCAGTACTTC
>TRBV3-1|once|TRBJ1-3|NA
CASSQDPEAGNTIYF
TGTGCCAGCAGCCAAGACCCAGAAGCTGGAAACACCATATATTTT
>TRBV9|NA|TRBJ2-5|TRBD2
CASRSEGGRNNEQYF
TGTGCCAGCAGATCCGAGGGAGGGCGAAACAATGAGCAGTACTTC
>TRBV10-2|NA|TRBJ2-1|TRBD1
CASSGRDRYSDGQFF
TGCGCCAGCAGTGGCCGGGACAGGTACAGCGATGGGCAGTTCTTC